A selection of T cell receptor beta chains follows, all from one sample in a study of blood T cell repertoires in COVID-19. Sequencing was performed with immunoSEQ multiplex PCR; in TCRdb, only in-frame clones are kept and a portion is missing. Of approximately 160,000 clones listed, around 78% are singletons. Sequenced input: PBMCs or T cells enriched from blood (not recorded which). These receptors came from a woman in her fifties or sixties who had recovered from COVID-19. Each CDR3 is given with its conserved first and last residue. The order of the fields is clone size, D gene, V gene, J gene, CDR3 protein, CDR3 DNA. The D gene is left open where the match is weak. Clone size is not always given. Where it is, it says once, few, many or a class for expanded clones.

.	.	TRBV29-1	TRBJ1-1	CSVGRLGARGTEAFF	TGCAGCGTTGGTCGTCTCGGGGCGCGGGGCACTGAAGCTTTCTTT
few	TRBD2	TRBV5-1	TRBJ2-3	CASSVGTSHTDTQYF	TGCGCCAGCAGCGTCGGGACTAGCCACACAGATACGCAGTATTTT
.	TRBD2	TRBV9	TRBJ2-5	CASSAGTSGGAGETQYF	TGTGCCAGCAGCGCCGGGACTAGCGGGGGGGCCGGGGAGACCCAGTACTTC
.	TRBD2	TRBV7-2	TRBJ2-5	CASSPGAAGGFQETQYF	TGTGCCAGCAGCCCCGGGGCAGCGGGGGGGTTTCAAGAGACCCAGTACTTC
.	TRBD2	TRBV4-2	TRBJ2-5	CASSRADSGGPTPETQYF	TGTGCCAGCAGCCGCGCTGATAGCGGGGGGCCTACGCCAGAGACCCAGTACTTC
once	.	TRBV30	TRBJ1-6	CAWVGQLDPYNSPLHF	TGTGCCTGGGTTGGACAGCTAGACCCCTATAATTCACCCCTCCACTTT
.	.	TRBV7-8	TRBJ2-4	CASSLVSSPKNIQYF	TGTGCCAGCAGCTTAGTGTCCAGTCCCAAAAACATTCAGTACTTC
.	TRBD2	TRBV6-5	TRBJ2-1	CASSYRAGGRNEQFF	TGTGCCAGCAGTTACCGTGCGGGAGGGCGCAATGAGCAGTTCTTC
.	TRBD1	TRBV12-3/TRBV12-4	TRBJ1-4	CASSQGAREKLFF	TGTGCCAGCAGTCAGGGGGCACGGGAAAAACTGTTTTTT
.	.	TRBV1	TRBJ2-2	CTSSHRRYPPNTGELFF	TGCACCAGCAGCCACCGCCGCTACCCGCCGAACACCGGGGAGCTGTTTTTT
.	.	TRBV29-1	TRBJ1-1	CSVGRETEAFF	TGCAGCGTGGGCAGGGAGACTGAAGCTTTCTTT
.	.	TRBV12-1	TRBJ2-1	CASSPPLWEACSYNEQFF	TGTGCCAGCAGCCCCCCCTTGTGGGAGGCCTGCTCCTACAATGAGCAGTTCTTC
few	TRBD1	TRBV28	TRBJ1-1	CASSSRTGARIGAFF	TGTGCCAGCAGTTCGAGGACAGGGGCGAGGATCGGAGCTTTCTTT